This is a list of T cell receptor beta chains from one sample in a study of beta chain features in type 1 diabetes. The data were produced by immunoSEQ multiplex PCR, yet TCRdb's version contains in-frame clones alone and is incomplete. The sample holds about 340,000 clones, approximately 15% seen once. The sequenced sample was naive CD4+ T cells from blood. The receptors originated from a woman aged 18 to 35 with type 1 diabetes. The CDR3 runs from the conserved cysteine through the conserved F or W. The D gene is left open where the match is weak. Size values are once, few and many counts, or a class for expanded clones, and some rows have none.

D gene: NA
J gene: TRBJ1-4
clone size: few
V gene: TRBV7-9
CDR3 protein: CASSNSGSGLGEKLFF
CDR3 DNA: TGTGCCAGCAGCAACTCAGGGTCGGGCTTGGGTGAAAAACTGTTTTTT

D gene: NA
J gene: TRBJ2-1
clone size: few
V gene: TRBV5-6
CDR3 protein: CASSLNNEQFF
CDR3 DNA: TGTGCCAGCAGCCTTAACAATGAGCAGTTCTTC

D gene: NA
J gene: TRBJ2-2
clone size: few
V gene: TRBV5-4
CDR3 protein: CASSPLGLTNTGELFF
CDR3 DNA: TGTGCCAGCAGCCCGTTGGGGCTCACGAACACCGGGGAGCTGTTTTTT

D gene: NA
J gene: TRBJ2-3
clone size: few
V gene: TRBV7-2
CDR3 protein: CASSLMGATDTQYF
CDR3 DNA: TGTGCCAGCAGCCTGATGGGGGCCACAGATACGCAGTATTTT

D gene: TRBD1
J gene: TRBJ2-7
clone size: few
V gene: TRBV6-1
CDR3 protein: CASSAYTGGNYEQYF
CDR3 DNA: TGTGCCAGCAGTGCCTATACAGGGGGCAACTACGAGCAGTACTTC

D gene: TRBD1
J gene: TRBJ2-1
clone size: NA
V gene: TRBV11-2
CDR3 protein: CASSRGQGSYNEQFF
CDR3 DNA: TGTGCCAGCAGCCGAGGACAGGGCTCCTACAATGAGCAGTTCTTC

D gene: TRBD2
J gene: TRBJ2-1
clone size: NA
V gene: TRBV10-3
CDR3 protein: CALRAGGYNEQFF
CDR3 DNA: TGTGCCCTCAGGGCGGGAGGGTACAATGAGCAGTTCTTC

D gene: TRBD2
J gene: TRBJ2-3
clone size: NA
V gene: TRBV30
CDR3 protein: CAWSVGLAGVDTQYF
CDR3 DNA: TGTGCCTGGAGTGTAGGACTAGCGGGGGTAGATACGCAGTATTTT

D gene: TRBD1
J gene: TRBJ2-3
clone size: few
V gene: TRBV4-3
CDR3 protein: CASSQGPGTDQYF
CDR3 DNA: TGCGCCAGCAGCCAAGGTCCTGGGACAGATCAGTATTTT

D gene: TRBD1
J gene: TRBJ2-3
clone size: NA
V gene: TRBV10-2
CDR3 protein: CASPPGRDSSTDTQYF
CDR3 DNA: TGCGCCAGCCCACCGGGCCGGGACAGCTCCACAGATACGCAGTATTTT

D gene: TRBD1
J gene: TRBJ2-7
clone size: NA
V gene: TRBV5-1
CDR3 protein: CASSLGQGAYEQYF
CDR3 DNA: TGCGCCAGCAGCTTAGGACAGGGCGCCTACGAGCAGTACTTC

D gene: TRBD2
J gene: TRBJ2-3
clone size: few
V gene: TRBV11-2
CDR3 protein: CASSLVPRPAGGTDTQYF
CDR3 DNA: TGTGCCAGCAGCTTAGTACCCAGACCCGCGGGGGGTACAGATACGCAGTATTTT

D gene: TRBD1
J gene: TRBJ1-2
clone size: NA
V gene: TRBV29-1
CDR3 protein: CSVEGDSKNQGYTF
CDR3 DNA: TGCAGCGTTGAGGGGGACAGTAAGAATCAGGGCTACACCTTC